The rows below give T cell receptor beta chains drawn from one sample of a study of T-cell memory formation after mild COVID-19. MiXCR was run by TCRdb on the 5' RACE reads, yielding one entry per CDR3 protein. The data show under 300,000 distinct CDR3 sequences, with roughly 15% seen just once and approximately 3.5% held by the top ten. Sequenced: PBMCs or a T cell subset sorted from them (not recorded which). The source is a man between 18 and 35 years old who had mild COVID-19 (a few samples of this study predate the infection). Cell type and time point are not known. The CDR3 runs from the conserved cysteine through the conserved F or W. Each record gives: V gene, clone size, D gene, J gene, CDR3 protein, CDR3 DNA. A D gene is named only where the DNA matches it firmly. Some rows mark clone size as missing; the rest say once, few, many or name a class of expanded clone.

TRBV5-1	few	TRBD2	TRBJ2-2	CASSLDSGGPYTGELFF	TGCGCCAGCAGCTTGGACAGCGGGGGGCCGTATACCGGGGAGCTGTTTTTT
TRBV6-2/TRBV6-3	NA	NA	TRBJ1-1	CASSYRGGRSTEAFF	TGTGCCAGCAGTTACCGGGGGGGCAGGAGCACTGAAGCTTTCTTT
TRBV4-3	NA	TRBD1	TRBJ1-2	CASSPVGQMGNYGYTF	TGCGCCAGCAGCCCTGTGGGACAGATGGGAAACTATGGCTACACCTTC
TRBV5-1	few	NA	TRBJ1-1	CASSLEPYHEAFF	TGCGCCAGCAGCTTAGAACCGTATCATGAAGCTTTCTTT
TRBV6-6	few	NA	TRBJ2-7	CASSSTGIQQYF	TGTGCCAGCAGTTCAACAGGGATTCAGCAGTACTTC
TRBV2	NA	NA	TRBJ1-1	CASSPRGGAEAFF	TGTGCCAGCAGTCCCCGCGGGGGCGCTGAAGCTTTCTTT
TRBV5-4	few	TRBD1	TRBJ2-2	CASSFGPGTANTGELFF	TGTGCCAGCAGCTTCGGGCCTGGGACAGCGAACACCGGGGAGCTGTTTTTT
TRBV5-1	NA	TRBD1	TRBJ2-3	CASSLGTGGHTQYF	TGCGCCAGCAGCTTGGGGACAGGGGGCCATACGCAGTATTTT
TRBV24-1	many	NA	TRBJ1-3	CATSDLAEPPGNTIYF	TGTGCCACCAGTGATTTGGCAGAACCTCCTGGAAACACCATATATTTT
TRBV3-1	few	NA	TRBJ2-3	CASSRRPGGTDTQYF	TGTGCCAGCAGCCGGCGTCCCGGGGGCACAGATACGCAGTATTTT
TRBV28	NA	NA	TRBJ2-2	CASRTGMAGELFF	TGTGCCAGCAGGACAGGCATGGCCGGGGAGCTGTTTTTT
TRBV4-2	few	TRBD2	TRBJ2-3	CASSQEATSGGDTQYF	TGTGCCAGCAGCCAAGAGGCGACTAGCGGGGGAGATACGCAGTATTTT
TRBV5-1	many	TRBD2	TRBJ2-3	CASSLGLAGADTQYF	TGCGCCAGCAGCTTGGGACTAGCGGGCGCAGATACGCAGTATTTT
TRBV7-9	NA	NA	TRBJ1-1	CASSWSTGVTEAFF	TGTGCCAGCAGCTGGAGTACCGGGGTCACTGAAGCTTTCTTT
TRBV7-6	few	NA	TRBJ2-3	CASSRVGGSLTDTQYF	TGTGCCAGCAGCCGGGTAGGGGGGTCCCTCACAGATACGCAGTATTTT
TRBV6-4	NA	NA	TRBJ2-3	CARGGNWATDTQYF	TGTGCCAGGGGTGGGAATTGGGCCACAGATACGCAGTATTTT
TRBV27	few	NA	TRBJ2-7	CASSRAVSRLYEQYF	TGTGCCAGCAGTCGGGCAGTTTCCAGGCTTTACGAGCAGTACTTC
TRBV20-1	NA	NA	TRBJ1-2	CSAREVALGNYGYTF	TGCAGTGCTAGAGAAGTGGCGCTGGGGAACTATGGCTACACCTTC